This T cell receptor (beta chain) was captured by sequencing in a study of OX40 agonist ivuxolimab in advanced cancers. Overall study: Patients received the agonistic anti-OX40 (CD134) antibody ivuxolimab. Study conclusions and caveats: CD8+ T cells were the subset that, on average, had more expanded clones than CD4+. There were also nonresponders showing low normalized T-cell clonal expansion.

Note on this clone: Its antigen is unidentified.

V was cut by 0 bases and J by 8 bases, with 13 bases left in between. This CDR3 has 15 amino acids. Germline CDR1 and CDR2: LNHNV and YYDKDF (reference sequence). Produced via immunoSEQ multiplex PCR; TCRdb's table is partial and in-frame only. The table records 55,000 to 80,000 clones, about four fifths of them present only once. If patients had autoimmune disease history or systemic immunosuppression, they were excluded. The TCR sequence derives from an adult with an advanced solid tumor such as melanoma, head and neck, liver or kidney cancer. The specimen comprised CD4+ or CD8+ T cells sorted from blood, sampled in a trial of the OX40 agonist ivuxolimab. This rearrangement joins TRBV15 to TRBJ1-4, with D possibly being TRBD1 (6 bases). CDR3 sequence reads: CATSRDTGLKEKLFF. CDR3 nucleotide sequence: TGTGCCACCAGCAGAGATACAGGGTTAAAAGAAAAACTGTTTTTT.